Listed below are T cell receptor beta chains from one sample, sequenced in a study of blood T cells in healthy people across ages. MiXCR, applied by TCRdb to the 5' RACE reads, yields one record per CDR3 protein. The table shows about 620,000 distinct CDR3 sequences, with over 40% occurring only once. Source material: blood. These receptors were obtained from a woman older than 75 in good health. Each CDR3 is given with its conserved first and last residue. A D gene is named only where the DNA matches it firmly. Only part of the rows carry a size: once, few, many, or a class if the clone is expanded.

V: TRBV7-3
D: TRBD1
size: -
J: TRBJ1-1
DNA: TGTGCCAGCAGCTTGGTTGGACAGGGCGGTGTTTCTGAAGCTTTCTTT
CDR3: CASSLVGQGGVSEAFF

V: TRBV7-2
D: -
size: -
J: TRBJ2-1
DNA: TGTGCCAGCAGCCTCCCGGGTGAAACTATCTACAATGAGCAGTTCTTC
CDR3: CASSLPGETIYNEQFF

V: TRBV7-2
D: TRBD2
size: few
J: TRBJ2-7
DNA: TGTGCCAGCAGCTTAGGCGGGGGGTACTCCTACGAGCAGTACTTC
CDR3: CASSLGGGYSYEQYF

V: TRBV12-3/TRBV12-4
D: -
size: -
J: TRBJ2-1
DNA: TGTGCCAGCAGTTTCCTCCAGGGTAGGTTCTACAATGAGCAGTTCTTC
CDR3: CASSFLQGRFYNEQFF

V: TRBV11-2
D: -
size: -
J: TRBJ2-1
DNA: TGTGCCAGCACACCAACTAGAACGGGACACAATGAGCAGTTCTTC
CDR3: CASTPTRTGHNEQFF

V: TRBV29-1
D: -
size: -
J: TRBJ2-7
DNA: TGCAGCGTATCCAGGGGAGGATCCGAGCAGTACTTC
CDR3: CSVSRGGSEQYF

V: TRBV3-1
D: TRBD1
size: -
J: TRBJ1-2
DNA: TGTGCCAGCAGCCCGACCGGGACAGGAGCCTATGGCTACACCTTC
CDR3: CASSPTGTGAYGYTF

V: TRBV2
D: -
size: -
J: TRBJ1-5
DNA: TGTGCCAGCAGTGCTGCCGGACAGAATCAGCCCCAGCATTTT
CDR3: CASSAAGQNQPQHF

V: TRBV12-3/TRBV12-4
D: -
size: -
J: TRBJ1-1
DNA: TGTGCCAGCAGTTTAAGGCAGCCGAGCACTGAAGCTTTCTTT
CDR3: CASSLRQPSTEAFF

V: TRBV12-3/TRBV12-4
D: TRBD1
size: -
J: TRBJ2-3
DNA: TGTGCCAGCAGTTTAGCCTGGACAGGGGGGAGCACAGATACGCAGTATTTT
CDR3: CASSLAWTGGSTDTQYF

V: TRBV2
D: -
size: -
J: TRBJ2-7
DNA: TGTGCCAGCAGTGAACTTAAGAGGGGTGGGAATGAGCAGTACTTC
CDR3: CASSELKRGGNEQYF

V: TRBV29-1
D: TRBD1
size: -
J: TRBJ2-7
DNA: TGCAGCTTCAAGACGACAGGGAAGTACGAGCAGTACTTC
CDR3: CSFKTTGKYEQYF

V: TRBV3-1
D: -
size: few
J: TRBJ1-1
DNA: TGTGCCAGCAGCCAACAGGGCGGGTGGGCTTTCTTT
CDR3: CASSQQGGWAFF

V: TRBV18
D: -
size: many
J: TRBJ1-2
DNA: TGTGCCAGCTCACCCAACAGTAACTATGGCTACACCTTC
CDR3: CASSPNSNYGYTF

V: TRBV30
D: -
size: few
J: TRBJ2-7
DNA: TGTGCCTGGAAACACGAACAATCCTCCTACGAGCAGTACTTC
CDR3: CAWKHEQSSYEQYF

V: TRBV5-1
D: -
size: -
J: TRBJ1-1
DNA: TGCGCCAGCAGTTTGGTCCCGACCGCAGAAGCTTTCTTT
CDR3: CASSLVPTAEAFF

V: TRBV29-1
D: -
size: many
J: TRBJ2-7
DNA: TGCAGCGTTGTTAGTGTGGGGCAATCATACGAGCAGTACTTC
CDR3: CSVVSVGQSYEQYF

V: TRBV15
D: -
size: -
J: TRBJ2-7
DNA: TGTGCCACCAGCAGAGGGACAGCGTACTACGAGCAGTACTTC
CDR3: CATSRGTAYYEQYF

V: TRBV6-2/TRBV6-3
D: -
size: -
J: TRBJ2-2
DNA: TGTGCCAGCACAACCACCGGGGAGCTGTTTTTT
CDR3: CASTTTGELFF

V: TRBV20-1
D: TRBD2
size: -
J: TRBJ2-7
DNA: TGCAGTGCAGATAGCGGGACCTTCTACGAGCAGTACTTC
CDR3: CSADSGTFYEQYF

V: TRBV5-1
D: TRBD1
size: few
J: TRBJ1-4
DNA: TGCGCCAGCAGCTTGGCCGTTGTAGGGGGCGTTGAAAAACTGTTTTTT
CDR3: CASSLAVVGGVEKLFF

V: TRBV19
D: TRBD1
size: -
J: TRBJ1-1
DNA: TGTGCCACAGGGGACAGTTACACTGAAGCTTTCTTT
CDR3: CATGDSYTEAFF

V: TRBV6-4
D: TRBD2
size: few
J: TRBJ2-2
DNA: TGTGCCAGCAGTCCGACTAGCGGCAACACCGGGGAGCTGTTTTTT
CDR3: CASSPTSGNTGELFF